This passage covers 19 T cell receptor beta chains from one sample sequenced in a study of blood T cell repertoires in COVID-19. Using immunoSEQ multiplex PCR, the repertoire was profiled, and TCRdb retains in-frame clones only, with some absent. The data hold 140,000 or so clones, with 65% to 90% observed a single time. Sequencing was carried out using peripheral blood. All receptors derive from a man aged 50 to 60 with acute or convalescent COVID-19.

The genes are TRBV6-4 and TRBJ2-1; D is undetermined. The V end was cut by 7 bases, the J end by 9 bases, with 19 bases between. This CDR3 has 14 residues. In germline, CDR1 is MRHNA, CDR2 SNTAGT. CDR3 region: CASKVAPLRPEQFF. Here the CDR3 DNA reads TGTGCCAGCAAGGTAGCCCCCCTCCGACCTGAGCAGTTCTTC.

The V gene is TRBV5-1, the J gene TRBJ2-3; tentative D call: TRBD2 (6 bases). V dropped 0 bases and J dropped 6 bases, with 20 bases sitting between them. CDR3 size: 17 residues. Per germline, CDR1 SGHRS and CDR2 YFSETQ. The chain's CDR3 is CASSLGAGLAYGDTQYF. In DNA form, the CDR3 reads TGCGCCAGCAGCTTGGGGGCGGGACTCGCCTATGGCGATACGCAGTATTTT. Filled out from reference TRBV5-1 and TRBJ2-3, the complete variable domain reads KAGVTQTPRYLIKTRGQQVTLSCSPISGHRSVSWYQQTPGQGLQFLFEYFSETQRNKGNFPGRFSGRQFSNSRSEMNVSTLELGDSALYLCASSLGAGLAYGDTQYFGPGTRLTVL.

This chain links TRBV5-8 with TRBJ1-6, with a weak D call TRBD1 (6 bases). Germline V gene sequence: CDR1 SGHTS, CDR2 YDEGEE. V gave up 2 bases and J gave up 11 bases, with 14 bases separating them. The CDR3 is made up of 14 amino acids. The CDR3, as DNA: TGTGCCAGCAGCTTCAGGGGTGGTTTCCCACCCCTCCACTTT. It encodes CASSFRGGFPPLHF.

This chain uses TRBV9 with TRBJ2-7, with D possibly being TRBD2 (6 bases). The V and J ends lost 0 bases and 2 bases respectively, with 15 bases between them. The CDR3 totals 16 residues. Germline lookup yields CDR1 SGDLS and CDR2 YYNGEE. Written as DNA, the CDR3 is TGTGCCAGCAGCGTAGGTGGACGGGAGCCCACCTACGAGCAGTACTTC. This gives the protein CASSVGGREPTYEQYF. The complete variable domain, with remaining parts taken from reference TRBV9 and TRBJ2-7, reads DSGVTQTPKHLITATGQRVTLRCSPRSGDLSVYWYQQSLDQGLQFLIQYYNGEERAKGNILERFSAQQFPDLHSELNLSSLELGDSALYFCASSVGGREPTYEQYFGPGTRLTVT.

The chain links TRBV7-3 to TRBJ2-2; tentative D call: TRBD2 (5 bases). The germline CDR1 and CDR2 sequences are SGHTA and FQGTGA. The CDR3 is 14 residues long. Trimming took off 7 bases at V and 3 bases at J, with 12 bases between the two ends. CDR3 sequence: CASNSGLDTGELFF. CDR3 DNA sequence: TGTGCCAGCAACTCGGGGTTGGACACCGGGGAGCTGTTTTTT.

DNA of the CDR3: TGTGCCATCAGTGAGGGAGACAGGCGTTACTACGAGCAGTACTTC. As protein: CAISEGDRRYYEQYF. This chain uses TRBV10-3 with TRBJ2-7; D perhaps matches TRBD1 (6 bases). V lost 2 bases and J 3 bases, leaving 14 bases between the germline ends. Germline V gene data show CDR1 as ENHRY and CDR2 as SYGVKD. This CDR3 region has 15 residues.

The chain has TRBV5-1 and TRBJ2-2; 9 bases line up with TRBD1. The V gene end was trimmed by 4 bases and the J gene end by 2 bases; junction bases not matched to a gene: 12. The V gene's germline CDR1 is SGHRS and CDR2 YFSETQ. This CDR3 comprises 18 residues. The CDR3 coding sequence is TGCGCCAGCAGCCTATTGGACAGGGGATCGGTAAACACCGGGGAGCTGTTTTTT. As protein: CASSLLDRGSVNTGELFF.

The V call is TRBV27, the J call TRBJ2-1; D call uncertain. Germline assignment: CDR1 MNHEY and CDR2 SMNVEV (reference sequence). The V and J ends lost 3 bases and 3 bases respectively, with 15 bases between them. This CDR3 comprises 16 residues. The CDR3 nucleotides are TGTGCCAGCAGTTTTGAGGAACCCCGTTACTACAATGAGCAGTTCTTC. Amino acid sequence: CASSFEEPRYYNEQFF.

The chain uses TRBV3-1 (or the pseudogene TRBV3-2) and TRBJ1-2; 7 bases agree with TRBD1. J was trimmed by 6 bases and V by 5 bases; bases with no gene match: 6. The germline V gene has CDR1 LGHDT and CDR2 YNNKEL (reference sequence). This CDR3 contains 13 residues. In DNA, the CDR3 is TGTGCCAGCAGCGTCCCGGGACAGAATGGCTACACCTTC. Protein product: CASSVPGQNGYTF.

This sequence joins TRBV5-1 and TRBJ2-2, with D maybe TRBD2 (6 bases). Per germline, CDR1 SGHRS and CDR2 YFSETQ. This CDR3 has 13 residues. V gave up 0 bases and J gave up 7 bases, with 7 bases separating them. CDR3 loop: CASSLDGGGELFF. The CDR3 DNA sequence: TGCGCCAGCAGCTTGGACGGGGGCGGGGAGCTGTTTTTT.

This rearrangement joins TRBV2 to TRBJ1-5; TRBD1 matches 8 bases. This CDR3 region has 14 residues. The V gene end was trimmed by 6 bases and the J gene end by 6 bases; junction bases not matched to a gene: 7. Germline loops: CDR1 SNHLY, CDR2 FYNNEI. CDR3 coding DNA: TGTGCCAGCAGACTCAGGGGGCTTGGTCAGCCCCAGCATTTT. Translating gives CASRLRGLGQPQHF.

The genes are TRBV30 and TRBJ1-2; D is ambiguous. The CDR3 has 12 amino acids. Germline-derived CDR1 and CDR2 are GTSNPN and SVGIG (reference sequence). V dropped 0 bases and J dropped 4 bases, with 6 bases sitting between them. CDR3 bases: TGTGCCTGGAGTGTGGCTGCCTATGGCTACACCTTC. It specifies CAWSVAAYGYTF. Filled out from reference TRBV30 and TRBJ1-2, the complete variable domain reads SQTIHQWPATLVQPVGSPLSLECTVEGTSNPNLYWYRQAAGRGLQLLFYSVGIGQISSEVPQNLSASRPQDRQFILSSKKLLLSDSGFYLCAWSVAAYGYTFGSGTRLTVV.

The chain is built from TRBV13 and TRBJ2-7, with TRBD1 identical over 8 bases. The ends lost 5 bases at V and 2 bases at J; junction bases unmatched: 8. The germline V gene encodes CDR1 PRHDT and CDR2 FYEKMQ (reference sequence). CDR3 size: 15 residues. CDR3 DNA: TGTGCCAGCAGCGCCAGGGGGCTCCCAACCTACGAGCAGTACTTC. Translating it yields CASSARGLPTYEQYF.

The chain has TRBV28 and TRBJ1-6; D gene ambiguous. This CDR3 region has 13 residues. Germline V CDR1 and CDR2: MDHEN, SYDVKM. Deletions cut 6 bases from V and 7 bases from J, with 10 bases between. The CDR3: CASSPDWNSPLHF. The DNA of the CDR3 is TGTGCCAGCAGCCCGGACTGGAATTCACCCCTCCACTTT.

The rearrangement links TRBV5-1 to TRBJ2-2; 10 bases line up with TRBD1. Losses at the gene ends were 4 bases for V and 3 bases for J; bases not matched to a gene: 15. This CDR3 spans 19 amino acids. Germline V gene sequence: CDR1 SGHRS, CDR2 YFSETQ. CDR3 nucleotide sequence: TGCGCCAGCAGCCGGATGCCGGGACAGGGGACCTCCTACACCGGGGAGCTGTTTTTT. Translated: CASSRMPGQGTSYTGELFF.

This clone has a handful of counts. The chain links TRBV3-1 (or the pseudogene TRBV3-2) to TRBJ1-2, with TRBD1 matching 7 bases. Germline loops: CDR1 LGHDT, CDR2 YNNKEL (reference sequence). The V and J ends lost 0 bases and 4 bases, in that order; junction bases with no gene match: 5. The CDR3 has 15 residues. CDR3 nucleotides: TGTGCCAGCAGCCAAGAGGCGACAGGGATCTATGGCTACACCTTC. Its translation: CASSQEATGIYGYTF.

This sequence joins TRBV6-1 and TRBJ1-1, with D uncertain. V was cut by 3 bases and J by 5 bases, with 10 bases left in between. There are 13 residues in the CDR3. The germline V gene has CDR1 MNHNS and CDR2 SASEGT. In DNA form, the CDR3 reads TGTGCCAGCAGTGAGTCCAGTCTGACTGAAGCTTTCTTT. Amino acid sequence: CASSESSLTEAFF.

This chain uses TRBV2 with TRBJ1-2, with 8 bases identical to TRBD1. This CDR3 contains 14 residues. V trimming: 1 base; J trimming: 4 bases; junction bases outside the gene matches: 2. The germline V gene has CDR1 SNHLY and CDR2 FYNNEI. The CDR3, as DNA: TGTGCCAGCAGTGAAGGACAGGGGCTCTATGGCTACACCTTC. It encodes CASSEGQGLYGYTF. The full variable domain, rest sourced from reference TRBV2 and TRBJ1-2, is EPEVTQTPSHQVTQMGQEVILRCVPISNHLYFYWYRQILGQKVEFLVSFYNNEISEKSEIFDDQFSVERPDGSNFTLKIRSTKLEDSAMYFCASSEGQGLYGYTFGSGTRLTVV.

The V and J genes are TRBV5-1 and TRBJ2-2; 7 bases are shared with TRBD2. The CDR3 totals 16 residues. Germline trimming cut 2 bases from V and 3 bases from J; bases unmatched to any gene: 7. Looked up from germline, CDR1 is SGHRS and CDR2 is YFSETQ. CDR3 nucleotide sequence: TGCGCCAGCAGCTTCGGGGGGAGGTCCCACACCGGGGAGCTGTTTTTT. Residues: CASSFGGRSHTGELFF.